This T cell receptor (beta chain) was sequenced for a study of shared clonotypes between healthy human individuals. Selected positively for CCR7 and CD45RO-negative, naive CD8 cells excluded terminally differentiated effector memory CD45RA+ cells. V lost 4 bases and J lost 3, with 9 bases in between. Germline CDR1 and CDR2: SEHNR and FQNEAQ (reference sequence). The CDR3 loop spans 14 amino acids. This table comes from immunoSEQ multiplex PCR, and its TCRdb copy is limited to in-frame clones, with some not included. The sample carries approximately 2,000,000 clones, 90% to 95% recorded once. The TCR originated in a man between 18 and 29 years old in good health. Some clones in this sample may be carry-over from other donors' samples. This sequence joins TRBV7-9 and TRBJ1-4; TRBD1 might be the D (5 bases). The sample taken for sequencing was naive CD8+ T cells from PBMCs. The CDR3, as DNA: TGTGCCAGCAGCTCCGGGGGGGCTAATGAAAAACTGTTTTTT. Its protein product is CASSSGGANEKLFF.